The rows below give T cell receptor beta chains drawn from one sample of a study of blood T cell repertoires in COVID-19. Only in-frame clones appear in the TCRdb table, and some are missing; sequencing was by immunoSEQ multiplex PCR. Of about 440,000 clones listed, around 90% are singletons. Sample: PBMCs or T cells enriched from blood (not recorded which). The receptor source for this set is a young woman with acute COVID-19. Each CDR3 is given without its conserved first and last residue.

v_call: TRBV28; cdr3_aa: ASSPTTPSGNQPQH
v_call: TRBV9; cdr3_aa: ASSGAGTDTQY
v_call: TRBV2; cdr3_aa: ASSDRGVDGYT
v_call: TRBV6-5; cdr3_aa: ASSYGLADGQY
v_call: TRBV7-2; cdr3_aa: ASSLRGHQNTEAF
v_call: TRBV15; cdr3_aa: ATSKDSEYSNQPQH
v_call: TRBV7-2; cdr3_aa: ASSAKDSFNQPQH
v_call: TRBV7-9; cdr3_aa: ASSFGH
v_call: TRBV9; cdr3_aa: ASSQSRDTQY
v_call: TRBV7-9; cdr3_aa: ASSPTRGLNTEAF
v_call: TRBV15; cdr3_aa: ATSRVTHVGGNTIY
v_call: TRBV18; cdr3_aa: ASSPQELNTEAF
v_call: TRBV19; cdr3_aa: ASSIYSEAF
v_call: TRBV13; cdr3_aa: ASSLGLSNQPQH
v_call: TRBV6-2/TRBV6-3; cdr3_aa: ASSYVWTGEAYEQY
v_call: TRBV7-8; cdr3_aa: ASSLEHLGREARNTIY
v_call: TRBV15; cdr3_aa: ATSGPGTSGRNEQF
v_call: TRBV10-1; cdr3_aa: ASSESQNYYEQY
v_call: TRBV28; cdr3_aa: ASSRRGTEAF
v_call: TRBV7-2; cdr3_aa: ASSLSGGSSTDTQY
v_call: TRBV20-1; cdr3_aa: SAREGVEQY
v_call: TRBV10-2; cdr3_aa: ASSEIQKNSNQPQH
v_call: TRBV10-3; cdr3_aa: AISPDRSRDYEQY
v_call: TRBV19; cdr3_aa: ASKYDGGTNYGYT
v_call: TRBV28; cdr3_aa: ASTTGGAGQPQH
v_call: TRBV24-1; cdr3_aa: ATSDRSGSTDTQY
v_call: TRBV5-1; cdr3_aa: ASNSRGLTDTQY
v_call: TRBV2; cdr3_aa: ASTRDRNSPLH
v_call: TRBV28; cdr3_aa: ASRISGRTYNEQF
v_call: TRBV7-2; cdr3_aa: ASSPRAPGLLNYGYT
v_call: TRBV11-3; cdr3_aa: ASSLGTSTGELF
v_call: TRBV30; cdr3_aa: AWDSGSYEQY
v_call: TRBV20-1; cdr3_aa: SASGAAAMNTEAF
v_call: TRBV4-1; cdr3_aa: ASSETGTGREKLF
v_call: TRBV5-4; cdr3_aa: ASSRLGSGSEKLF
v_call: TRBV2; cdr3_aa: ASSRGQGEKTQY
v_call: TRBV7-2; cdr3_aa: ASSLGFQGSYEQY
v_call: TRBV6-5; cdr3_aa: ASSLRDTSYEQY
v_call: TRBV4-3; cdr3_aa: ASSPSTGFYEQY
v_call: TRBV18; cdr3_aa: ASSQDRGIHNEQF
v_call: TRBV6-5; cdr3_aa: ASSYSILRAGELF